The sequence of this T cell receptor (beta chain) was determined in a study of patients and donors after allogeneic stem cell transplantation. TCRdb independently ran MiXCR on the RT-PCR reads; one entry per CDR3 protein. Here the sample spans 100,000 to 130,000 distinct CDR3 sequences, 35% being singletons. The CDR3 has 12 amino acids. The V end lost 3 bases, the J end lost 6 bases, and 9 bases lay between the germline ends. Germline V gene lookup returns CDR1 DFQATT and CDR2 SNEGSKA (reference sequence). The gene calls are TRBV20-1 and TRBJ2-1; D is unresolved. The sample comprised blood, either unsorted or a sorted T cell fraction (not recorded which). The TCR originated in a human donor who was either an allogeneic HSCT recipient or a stem cell or donor lymphocyte infusion donor (not recorded which). It is not recorded whose cells these are; they may come from a transplant donor. CDR3 DNA: TGCAGTGCTAGTGCTAGACGCAATGAGCAGTTCTTC. Translation gives CSASARRNEQFF.